This TCR beta chain was found in a study of T-cell memory formation after mild COVID-19. A remark on this clonotype: The antigen is not known.

This CDR3 spans 14 amino acids. Looked up from germline, CDR1 is SGHRS and CDR2 is YFSETQ. Deletions cut 7 bases from V and 2 bases from J, with 15 bases between. The 5'RACE method, run with constant-segment primers, produced TCR alpha and TCR beta cDNA libraries (carrying sample barcodes and UMIs). TCRdb reanalysed the 5' RACE reads using MiXCR and keeps one entry per CDR3 protein. The data hold approximately 300,000 distinct CDR3 sequences, with less than 20% observed a single time. The study's findings and limits: The CD4+ clones that contracted clustered mainly within CM and EM, and the CD8+ clones concentrated in EMRA. Clones contracting day 15 to 85 were balanced CD4/CD8; later expanders leaned CD4+. Pre-infection memory contained some responding clones, which suggested that cross-reactive memory had joined.

The clonotype was recovered from a man in his late teens or twenties who had mild COVID-19 (a few samples of this study predate the infection). Cell type and time point are not known. Material: PBMCs or a T cell subset sorted from them (not recorded which). V is TRBV5-1 and J is TRBJ2-5; a possible D gene is TRBD1 (7 bases). In DNA, the CDR3 is TGCGCCAGCGGACCAGGGGGAGGACAAGAGACCCAGTACTTC. Encoded protein: CASGPGGGQETQYF.